The 16 T cell receptor beta chains reported below all come from one sample, sequenced in a study of monozygotic twins with inflammatory bowel disease. TCRdb re-called the 5' RACE reads; one entry per CDR3 protein, DNA not given. Found here are just over 300,000 distinct CDR3 sequences; the top ten clones hold 5.6%. The sequencing input was blood. Every receptor here comes from a human donor with ulcerative colitis or Crohn's disease, or a healthy co-twin of an affected twin (not recorded which).

This chain connects TRBV10-2 to TRBJ1-1. The CDR3 totals 13 residues. CDR1 and CDR2 from the germline V gene are WSHSY and SAAADI. The CDR3 protein is CASSEVGNTEAFF.

The chain employs TRBV5-1 and TRBJ1-2. CDR1 SGHRS and CDR2 YFSETQ come from the germline V gene. The CDR3 has 15 residues. The CDR3 region is CASTYGGGGSRGYTF.

V gene TRBV7-2 combines with J gene TRBJ2-7. Germline V gives CDR1 SGHTA, CDR2 FQGNSA. CDR3 length: 14 residues. The CDR3 loop reads CASSLGAASYEQYF.

V is TRBV27 and J is TRBJ2-1; the D call of TRBD2 rests on TCRdb alone, since no DNA is present to check it. In germline, CDR1 is MNHEY, CDR2 SMNVEV (reference sequence). The CDR3 contains 14 residues. The chain's CDR3 is CASTISGRATEQFF.

This chain uses TRBV6-1 with TRBJ2-2. CDR3 length equals 14 residues. CDR1 is MNHNS and CDR2 is SASEGT in the germline V gene. This chain's CDR3 is CASSSATNTGELFF.

J is TRBJ2-1 and V is TRBV5-4; TCRdb gives TRBD1 as the D gene, but with no DNA this cannot be confirmed. The CDR3 contains 14 residues. Germline loops: CDR1 SGHNT, CDR2 YYREEE (reference sequence). CDR3 region: CASSLVAGAVEQFF.

This chain links TRBV5-6 with TRBJ2-7; TCRdb's assignment of TRBD1 cannot be checked, as there is no DNA. In germline, CDR1 is SGHDT, CDR2 YYEEEE. The CDR3 spans 15 residues. The CDR3 is CASSFFDRYLREQYF.

The chain couples TRBV20-1 to TRBJ2-7; TCRdb's D call of TRBD1 is untestable without DNA. This CDR3 comprises 15 residues. Germline V gene lookup returns CDR1 DFQATT and CDR2 SNEGSKA (reference sequence). The CDR3: CSARDPGAGTYEQYF.

V and J are TRBV6-5 and TRBJ2-7. This CDR3 spans 15 amino acids. Germline loops: CDR1 MNHEY, CDR2 SVGAGI. The CDR3 sequence is CASSYSGLQSYEQYF.

The chain carries TRBV9 and TRBJ2-5. Germline-derived CDR1 and CDR2 are SGDLS and YYNGEE. The CDR3 runs to 15 residues. CDR3 protein: CASSVATGMLETQYF.

J is TRBJ1-3 and V is TRBV29-1; TCRdb outputs TRBD1, but without DNA this stays unchecked. Germline lookup yields CDR1 SQVTM and CDR2 ANQGSEA. The CDR3 has 12 residues. CDR3 sequence: CSVSRAGNTIYF.

The V and J genes are TRBV7-2 and TRBJ2-7; the D call from TCRdb, TRBD1, cannot be confirmed without DNA. CDR3 length: 17 residues. Per germline, CDR1 SGHTA and CDR2 FQGNSA. Here the CDR3 reads CASSLRVGAGVQYEQYF.

The rearrangement links TRBV28 to TRBJ2-2; checking the TCRdb D call of TRBD2 is not possible without DNA. This CDR3 is built from 16 residues. Germline V gene data show CDR1 as MDHEN and CDR2 as SYDVKM. CDR3 sequence: CASSFLTSGRTGELFF. Based on the CDR3 plus reference TRBV28 and TRBJ2-2, the full variable domain is DVKVTQSSRYLVKRTGEKVFLECVQDMDHENMFWYRQDPGLGLRLIYFSYDVKMKEKGDIPEGYSVSREKKERFSLILESASTNQTSMYLCASSFLTSGRTGELFFGEGSRLTVL.

The chain has TRBV27 and TRBJ1-3; TCRdb's assignment of TRBD1 cannot be checked, as there is no DNA. Germline V lookup: CDR1 MNHEY, CDR2 SMNVEV (reference sequence). The CDR3 is 16 amino acids. The CDR3 sequence: CASSLRGGSTGNTIYF.

The chain recombines TRBV19 with TRBJ2-2; TCRdb indicates TRBD1, and absent DNA this call remains unverified. The germline V gene has CDR1 LNHDA and CDR2 SQIVND (reference sequence). The CDR3 contains 15 residues. CDR3 protein: CASSMPGVNTGELFF.

The chain links TRBV15 to TRBJ2-1; the D call from TCRdb, TRBD1, cannot be confirmed without DNA. The CDR3 contains 13 residues. Germline V CDR1 and CDR2: LNHNV, YYDKDF (reference sequence). The CDR3 sequence: CATSRGGWNEQFF.